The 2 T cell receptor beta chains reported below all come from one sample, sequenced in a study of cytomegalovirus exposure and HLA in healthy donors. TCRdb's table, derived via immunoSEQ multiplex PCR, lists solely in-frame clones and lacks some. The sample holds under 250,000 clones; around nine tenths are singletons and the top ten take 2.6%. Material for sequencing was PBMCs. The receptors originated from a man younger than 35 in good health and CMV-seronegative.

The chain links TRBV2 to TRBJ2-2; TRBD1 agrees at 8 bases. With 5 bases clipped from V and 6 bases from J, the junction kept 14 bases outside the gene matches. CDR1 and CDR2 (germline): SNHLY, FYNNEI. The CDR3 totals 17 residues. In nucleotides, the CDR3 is TGTGCCAGCAGTCTTGGACAGGGTGGCACTGGCGCCGGGGAGCTGTTTTTT. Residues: CASSLGQGGTGAGELFF.

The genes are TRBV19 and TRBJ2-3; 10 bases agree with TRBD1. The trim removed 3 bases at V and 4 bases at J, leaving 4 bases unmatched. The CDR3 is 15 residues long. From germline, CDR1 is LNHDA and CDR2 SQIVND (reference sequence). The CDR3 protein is CASSMGQGFADTQYF. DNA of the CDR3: TGTGCCAGTAGTATGGGACAGGGGTTCGCAGATACGCAGTATTTT.